This is a list of T cell receptor beta chains from one sample in a study of cytomegalovirus exposure and HLA in healthy donors. Some clones are missing from TCRdb's copy, which holds only in-frame ones; the method was immunoSEQ multiplex PCR. The sample has some 140,000 clones, 80% to 90% seen once. The specimen was PBMCs. The receptors were sampled from a woman between 25 and 40 years old in good health and CMV-seronegative. Each CDR3 is given with its conserved first and last residue. Not all rows give a size; the values are once, few, many and, for expanded clones, a class.

V	size	J	length	CDR3
TRBV19	NA	TRBJ1-1	15	CASSIERQPNTEAFF
TRBV2	NA	TRBJ1-2	16	CASSELRPGGAYGYTF
TRBV11-2	NA	TRBJ2-7	16	CASRSVRGRGFGEQYF
TRBV7-8	NA	TRBJ1-2	14	CASSPNRVGRGYTF
TRBV4-3	NA	TRBJ2-3	18	CASSQEGLAGSPTDTQYF
TRBV28	NA	TRBJ1-2	15	CASSPGTALYYGYTF
TRBV7-9	NA	TRBJ1-6	15	CASSSTGSYNSPLHF
TRBV27	NA	TRBJ2-5	14	CASSPWGRPETQYF
TRBV9	NA	TRBJ2-5	15	CASSKWDRGQETQYF
TRBV7-7	NA	TRBJ1-3	14	CASSPGGPGNTIYF
TRBV18	NA	TRBJ1-1	15	CASSLDRGLNTEAFF
TRBV10-2	NA	TRBJ1-2	14	CASSFAGQNYGYTF
TRBV7-2	NA	TRBJ2-5	16	CASSLGGKGYQETQYF
TRBV6-1	NA	TRBJ2-7	13	CASSEEFSYEQYF
TRBV2	NA	TRBJ1-1	15	CASSAADRANSEAFF
TRBV28	NA	TRBJ1-2	13	CASSLGQNYGYTF
TRBV7-9	NA	TRBJ2-7	16	CASSPTRTGGYYEQYF
TRBV6-6	NA	TRBJ2-7	12	CASSPARYEQYF
TRBV7-3	NA	TRBJ2-2	13	CASSRTSTGELFF
TRBV2	NA	TRBJ1-4	14	CASSLGQANEKLFF
TRBV15	once	TRBJ2-2	15	CATSRDQGAAGELFF
TRBV6-5	NA	TRBJ1-1	14	CASRDSRGKFEAFF
TRBV11-2	NA	TRBJ1-3	18	CASSHQAGQGTKGNTIYF
TRBV2	NA	TRBJ1-1	14	CASTNLQGNTEAFF
TRBV5-6	NA	TRBJ1-2	13	CASSLPGDYGYTF
TRBV4-3	NA	TRBJ1-2	16	CASSQEMASHYGGYTF
TRBV6-5	NA	TRBJ1-4	15	CASTKTSGDVGKLFF
TRBV7-3	once	TRBJ1-1	13	CASSPRTGSEAFF
TRBV4-3	NA	TRBJ2-1	17	CASSHLPGGGNYNEQFF
TRBV7-6	NA	TRBJ2-5	16	CASSPGSSVVLETQYF
TRBV5-1	NA	TRBJ1-3	14	CASSLAQFGNTIYF
TRBV4-3	once	TRBJ2-2	15	CASSQDGRTTGELFF
TRBV5-1	NA	TRBJ1-4	14	CASSLESGYEKLFF
TRBV14	NA	TRBJ2-3	18	CASSHLLAGGFRTDTQYF
TRBV1	NA	TRBJ2-3	17	CTSSQDRDGGCTDTQYF
TRBV5-4	NA	TRBJ1-3	15	CASSSDTYSGNTIYF
TRBV7-2	few	TRBJ1-2	12	CASSLDRYGYTF
TRBV5-5	NA	TRBJ1-2	16	CASSHAGTLNSYGYTF
TRBV2	NA	TRBJ2-1	13	CASRPGGYNEQFF
TRBV2	NA	TRBJ1-3	15	CASSELTGKGNTIYF
TRBV7-9	NA	TRBJ2-7	16	CASSPLFKSSHYEQYF
TRBV18	NA	TRBJ1-2	14	CASSPKGGNYGYTF
TRBV4-1	NA	TRBJ1-1	13	CASSQDSWTEAFF
TRBV19	NA	TRBJ2-6	15	CASRTGKSGANVLTF
TRBV2	once	TRBJ2-7	14	CASSETRTGSEQYF
TRBV29-1	NA	TRBJ1-1	14	CSGRRGQGGTEAFF
TRBV2	NA	TRBJ2-1	14	CASSPTGRHNEQFF